This T cell receptor (beta chain) was recorded in a study of a mutant IDH1 vaccine in newly diagnosed glioma. Study summary: Vaccines were begun 4-6 weeks after radiotherapy alone, or with temozolomide cycles.

V was trimmed by 3 bases and J by 4 bases, leaving 19 bases between them. In germline, CDR1 is LGHNA, CDR2 YSLEER. The CDR3 sequence is 17 residues long. A note on this clone: As yet, its antigen is unknown.

Time point described: week 11, during vaccination. Each vaccine dose was 300 ug of mutant IDH1 20-mer peptide, with topical imiquimod. In every donor, the tumor was a new WHO grade 3 or 4 IDH1-mutant, ATRX-lost astrocytoma. The assay was immunoSEQ multiplex PCR, and TCRdb's table has in-frame clones only and misses some. The sample has approximately 64,000 clones; roughly 83% are singletons. The sequencing used PBMCs, collected from a glioma patient whose treatment included an IDH1 peptide vaccine. The chain is built from TRBV4-3 and TRBJ2-1, with D perhaps matching TRBD1 or TRBD2 (5 bases each). The origin of this receptor is a woman in her fifties or sixties with glioma. The CDR3 protein is CASSQTLRDATYNEQFF. In nucleotides, the CDR3 is TGCGCCAGCAGCCAGACGCTCCGGGACGCCACTTACAATGAGCAGTTCTTC.